This T cell receptor beta chain was identified in a study of T cell responses to AZD1222 COVID-19 vaccine. TCRdb's table, derived via immunoSEQ multiplex PCR, lists solely in-frame clones and lacks some. Of around 75,000 clones in the sample, around 88% were seen once. Germline V CDR1 and CDR2: LNHDA, SQIVND (reference sequence). The CDR3 consists of 15 residues. With 4 bases clipped from V and 4 bases from J, the junction kept 8 bases outside the gene matches. The chain joins TRBV19 to TRBJ1-2; TRBD1 matches at 8 bases. The sample here was peripheral blood, taken 28 days after the second dose of the MenACWY control vaccine. The TCR was taken from an adult who received the MenACWY meningococcal vaccine as a control. DNA of the CDR3: TGTGCCAGTAGTACCGACCAGGGGGCAGGCTATGGCTACACCTTC. It is translated as CASSTDQGAGYGYTF.